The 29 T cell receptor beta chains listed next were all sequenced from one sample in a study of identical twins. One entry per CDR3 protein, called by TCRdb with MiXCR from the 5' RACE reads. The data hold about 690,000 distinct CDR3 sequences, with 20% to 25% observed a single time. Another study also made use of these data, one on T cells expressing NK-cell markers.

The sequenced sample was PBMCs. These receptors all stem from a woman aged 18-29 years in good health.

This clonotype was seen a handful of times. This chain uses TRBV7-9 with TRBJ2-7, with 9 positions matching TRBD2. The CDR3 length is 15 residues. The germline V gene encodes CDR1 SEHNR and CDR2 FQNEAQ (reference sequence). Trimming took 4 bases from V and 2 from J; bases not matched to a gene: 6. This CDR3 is CASSSGLARTYEQYF. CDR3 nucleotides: TGTGCCAGCAGCTCCGGACTAGCGCGGACCTACGAGCAGTACTTC. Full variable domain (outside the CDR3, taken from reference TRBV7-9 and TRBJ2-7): DTGVSQNPRHKITKRGQNVTFRCDPISEHNRLYWYRQTLGQGPEFLTYFQNEAQLEKSRLLSDRFSAERPKGSFSTLEIQRTEQGDSAMYLCASSSGLARTYEQYFGPGTRLTVT.

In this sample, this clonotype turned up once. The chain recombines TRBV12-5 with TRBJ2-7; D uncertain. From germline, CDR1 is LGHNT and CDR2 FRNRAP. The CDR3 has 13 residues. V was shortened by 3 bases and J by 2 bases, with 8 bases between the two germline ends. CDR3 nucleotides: TGTGCTAGTGGTTTTTCGGAAACCTACGAGCAGTACTTC. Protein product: CASGFSETYEQYF.

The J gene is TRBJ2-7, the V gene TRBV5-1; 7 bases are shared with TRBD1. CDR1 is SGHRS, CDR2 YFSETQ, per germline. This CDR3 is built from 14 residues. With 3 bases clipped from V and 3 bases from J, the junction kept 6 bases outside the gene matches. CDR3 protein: CASSSIPGGYEQYF. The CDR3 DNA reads TGCGCCAGCAGCTCAATCCCAGGGGGCTACGAGCAGTACTTC.

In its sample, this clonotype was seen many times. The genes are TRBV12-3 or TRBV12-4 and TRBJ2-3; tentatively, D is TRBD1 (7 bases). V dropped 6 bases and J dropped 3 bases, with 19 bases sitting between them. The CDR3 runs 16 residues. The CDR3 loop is CASRSTGRSWTDTQYF. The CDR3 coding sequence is TGTGCCAGCAGGTCGACAGGGAGGTCGTGGACAGATACGCAGTATTTT.

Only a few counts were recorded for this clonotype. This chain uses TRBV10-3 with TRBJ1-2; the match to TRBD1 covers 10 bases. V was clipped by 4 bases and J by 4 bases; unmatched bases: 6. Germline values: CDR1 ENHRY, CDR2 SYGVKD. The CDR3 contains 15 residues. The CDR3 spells CAISGPGQGIYGYTF. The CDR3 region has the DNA TGTGCCATCAGTGGTCCGGGACAGGGGATCTATGGCTACACCTTC.

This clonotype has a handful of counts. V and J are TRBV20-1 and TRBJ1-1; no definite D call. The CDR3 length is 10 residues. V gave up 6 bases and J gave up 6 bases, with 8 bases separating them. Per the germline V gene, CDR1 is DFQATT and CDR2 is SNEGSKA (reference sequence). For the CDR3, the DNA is TGCAGTGCAGGGAATGCTGAAGCTTTCTTT. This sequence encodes CSAGNAEAFF.

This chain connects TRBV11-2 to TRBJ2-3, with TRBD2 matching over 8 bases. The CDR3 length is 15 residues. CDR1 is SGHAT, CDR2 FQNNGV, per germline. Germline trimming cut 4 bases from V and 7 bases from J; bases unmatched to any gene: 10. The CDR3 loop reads CASSSAGGSSYTQYF. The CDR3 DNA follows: TGTGCCAGCAGCTCCGCGGGGGGCTCCTCATATACGCAGTATTTT.

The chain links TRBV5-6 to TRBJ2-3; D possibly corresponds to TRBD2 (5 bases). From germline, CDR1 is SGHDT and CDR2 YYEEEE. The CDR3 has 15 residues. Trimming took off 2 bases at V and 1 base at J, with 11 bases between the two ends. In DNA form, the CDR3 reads TGTGCCAGCAGCTTTCGGGGAGCGGGCACAGATACGCAGTATTTT. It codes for CASSFRGAGTDTQYF. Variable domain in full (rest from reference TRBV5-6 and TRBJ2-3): DAGVTQSPTHLIKTRGQQVTLRCSPKSGHDTVSWYQQALGQGPQFIFQYYEEEERQRGNFPDRFSGHQFPNYSSELNVNALLLGDSALYLCASSFRGAGTDTQYFGPGTRLTVL.

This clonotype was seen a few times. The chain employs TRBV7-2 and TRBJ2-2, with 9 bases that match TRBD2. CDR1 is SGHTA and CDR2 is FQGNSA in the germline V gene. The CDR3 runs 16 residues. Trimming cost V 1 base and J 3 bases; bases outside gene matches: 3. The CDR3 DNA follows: TGTGCCAGCAGCTTAGGAGCGGGAGGTGACACCGGGGAGCTGTTTTTT. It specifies CASSLGAGGDTGELFF.

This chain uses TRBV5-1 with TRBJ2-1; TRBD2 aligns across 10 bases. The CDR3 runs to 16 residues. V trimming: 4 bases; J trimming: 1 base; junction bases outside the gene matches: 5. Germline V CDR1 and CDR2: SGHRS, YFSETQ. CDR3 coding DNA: TGCGCCAGCAGCGGACTAGCGGTAAAATCCTACAATGAGCAGTTCTTC. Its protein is CASSGLAVKSYNEQFF.

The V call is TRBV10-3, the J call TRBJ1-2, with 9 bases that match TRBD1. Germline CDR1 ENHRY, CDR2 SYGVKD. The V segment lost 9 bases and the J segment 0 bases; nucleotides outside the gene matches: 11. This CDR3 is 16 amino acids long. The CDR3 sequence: CAITPLTGGPNYGYTF. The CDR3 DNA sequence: TGTGCCATTACACCGTTGACAGGGGGTCCTAACTATGGCTACACCTTC.

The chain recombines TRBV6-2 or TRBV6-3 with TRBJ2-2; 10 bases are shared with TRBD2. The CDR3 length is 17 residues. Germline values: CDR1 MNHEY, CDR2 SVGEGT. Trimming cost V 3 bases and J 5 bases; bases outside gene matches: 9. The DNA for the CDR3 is TGTGCCAGCAGTTATTCCCTAGCGGGAGTACAGACCGGGGAGCTGTTTTTT. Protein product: CASSYSLAGVQTGELFF.

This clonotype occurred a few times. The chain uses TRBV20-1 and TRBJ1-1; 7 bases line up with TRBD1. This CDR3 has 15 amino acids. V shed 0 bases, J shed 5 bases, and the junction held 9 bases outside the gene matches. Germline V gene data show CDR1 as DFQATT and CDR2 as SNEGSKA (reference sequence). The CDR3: CSARDADRAGTEAFF. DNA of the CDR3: TGCAGTGCTAGAGACGCCGACAGGGCGGGGACTGAAGCTTTCTTT.

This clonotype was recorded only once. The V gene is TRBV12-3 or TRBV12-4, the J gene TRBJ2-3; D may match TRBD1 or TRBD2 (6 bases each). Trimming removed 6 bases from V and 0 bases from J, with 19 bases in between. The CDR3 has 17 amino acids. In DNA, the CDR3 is TGTGCCAGCAGCTCTCACGAGGGGGGAGAGAGCACAGATACGCAGTATTTT. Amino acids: CASSSHEGGESTDTQYF.

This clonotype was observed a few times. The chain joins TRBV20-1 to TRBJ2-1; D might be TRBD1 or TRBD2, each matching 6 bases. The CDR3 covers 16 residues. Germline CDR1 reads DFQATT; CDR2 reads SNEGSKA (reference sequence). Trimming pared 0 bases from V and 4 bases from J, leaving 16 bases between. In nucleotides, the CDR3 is TGCAGTGCTAGAGATCGAAGGAGGGGGACGTACAATGAGCAGTTCTTC. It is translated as CSARDRRRGTYNEQFF.

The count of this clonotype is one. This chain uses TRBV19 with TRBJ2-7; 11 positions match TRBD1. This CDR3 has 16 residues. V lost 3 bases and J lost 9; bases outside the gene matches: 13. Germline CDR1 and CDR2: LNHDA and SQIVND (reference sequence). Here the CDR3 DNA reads TGTGCCAGTAGTATTAGTTCCGGGACAGGGGGATCAAGGCAGTACTTC. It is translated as CASSISSGTGGSRQYF.

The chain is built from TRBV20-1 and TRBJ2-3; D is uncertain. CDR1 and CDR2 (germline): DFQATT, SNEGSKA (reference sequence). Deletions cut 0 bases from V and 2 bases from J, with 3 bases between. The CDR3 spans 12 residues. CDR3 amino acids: CSAREATDTQYF. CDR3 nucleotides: TGCAGTGCTAGAGAGGCCACAGATACGCAGTATTTT.

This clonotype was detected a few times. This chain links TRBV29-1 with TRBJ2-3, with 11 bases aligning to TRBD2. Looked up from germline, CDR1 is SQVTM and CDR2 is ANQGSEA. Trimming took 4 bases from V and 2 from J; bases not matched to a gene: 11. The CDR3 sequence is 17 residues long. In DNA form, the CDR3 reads TGCAGCGTTGCGGGGATAGCGGGGGGGAAACCCACAGATACGCAGTATTTT. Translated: CSVAGIAGGKPTDTQYF.

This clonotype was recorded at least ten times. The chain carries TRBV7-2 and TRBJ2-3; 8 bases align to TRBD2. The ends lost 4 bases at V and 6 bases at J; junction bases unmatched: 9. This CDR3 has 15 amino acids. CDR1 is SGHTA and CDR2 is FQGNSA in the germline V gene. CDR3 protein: CASSSTAGVWDTQYF. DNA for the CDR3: TGTGCCAGCAGCTCCACAGCGGGAGTTTGGGATACGCAGTATTTT.

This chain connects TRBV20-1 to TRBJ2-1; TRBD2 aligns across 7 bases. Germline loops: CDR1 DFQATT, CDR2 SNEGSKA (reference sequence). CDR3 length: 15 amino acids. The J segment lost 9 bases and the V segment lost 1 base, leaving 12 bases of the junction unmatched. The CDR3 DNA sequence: TGCAGTGCTAGAGGATTGTTCCTATGGGAGGGTGAGCAGTTCTTC. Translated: CSARGLFLWEGEQFF.

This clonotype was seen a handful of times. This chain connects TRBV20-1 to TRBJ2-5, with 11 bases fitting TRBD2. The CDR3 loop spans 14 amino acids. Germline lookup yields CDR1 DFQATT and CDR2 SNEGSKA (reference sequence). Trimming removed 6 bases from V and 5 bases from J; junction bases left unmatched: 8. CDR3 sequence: CSAGTSGRGETQYF. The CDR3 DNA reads TGCAGTGCCGGAACTAGCGGGAGAGGGGAGACCCAGTACTTC.

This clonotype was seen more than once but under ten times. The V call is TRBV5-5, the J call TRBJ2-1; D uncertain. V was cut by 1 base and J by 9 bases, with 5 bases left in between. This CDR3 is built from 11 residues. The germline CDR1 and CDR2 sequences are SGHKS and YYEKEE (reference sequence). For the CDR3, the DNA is TGTGCCAGCAGCTTGAATTCTGAGCAGTTCTTC. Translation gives CASSLNSEQFF.

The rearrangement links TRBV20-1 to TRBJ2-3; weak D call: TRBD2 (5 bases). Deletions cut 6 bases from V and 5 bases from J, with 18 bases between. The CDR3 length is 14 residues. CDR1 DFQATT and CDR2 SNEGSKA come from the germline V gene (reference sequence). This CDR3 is CSARAGVRGDTQYF. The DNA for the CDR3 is TGCAGTGCCCGCGCCGGGGTTCGGGGAGATACGCAGTATTTT.

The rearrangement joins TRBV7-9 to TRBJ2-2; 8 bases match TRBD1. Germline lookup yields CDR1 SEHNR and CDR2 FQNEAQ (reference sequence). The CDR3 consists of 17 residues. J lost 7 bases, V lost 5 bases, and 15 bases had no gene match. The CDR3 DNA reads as TGTGCCAGCAGCCCAGGACAGGGCAACCCGGGCGGCGGGGAGCTGTTTTTT. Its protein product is CASSPGQGNPGGGELFF.

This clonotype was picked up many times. CDR3 DNA sequence: TGTGCCAGCAGCCCCACGGTGGGGAACACTGAAGCTTTCTTT. Residues: CASSPTVGNTEAFF. The chain has TRBV12-3 or TRBV12-4 and TRBJ1-1, with D unresolved. Trimming stripped 6 bases from V and 1 base from J, with 12 bases between. This CDR3 is 14 amino acids long.

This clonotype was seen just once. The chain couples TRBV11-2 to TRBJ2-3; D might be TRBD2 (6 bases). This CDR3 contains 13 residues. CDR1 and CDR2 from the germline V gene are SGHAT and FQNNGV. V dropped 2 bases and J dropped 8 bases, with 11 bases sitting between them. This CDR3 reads CASSLSGEATQYF. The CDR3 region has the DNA TGTGCCAGCAGCTTAAGTGGGGAGGCTACGCAGTATTTT.

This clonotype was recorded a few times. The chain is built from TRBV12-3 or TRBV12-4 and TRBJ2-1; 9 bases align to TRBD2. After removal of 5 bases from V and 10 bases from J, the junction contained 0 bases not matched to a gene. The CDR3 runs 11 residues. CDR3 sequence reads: CASSAGGEQFF. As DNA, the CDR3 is TGTGCCAGCAGTGCGGGGGGGGAGCAGTTCTTC.

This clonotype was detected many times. CDR3 DNA sequence: TGCAGCGGACGGACAGGGGGCAGGATTGCTGAGCAGTTCTTC. Its translation: CSGRTGGRIAEQFF. The chain links TRBV29-1 to TRBJ2-1; 11 positions match TRBD1. CDR1 SQVTM and CDR2 ANQGSEA come from the germline V gene. After removal of 7 bases from V and 9 bases from J, the junction contained 11 bases not matched to a gene. The length of the CDR3 is 14 residues.

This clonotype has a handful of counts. This chain's CDR3 is CATHPGQGRTEAFF. CDR3 bases: TGTGCCACCCACCCGGGACAGGGACGCACTGAAGCTTTCTTT. This sequence joins TRBV15 and TRBJ1-1, with TRBD1 matching over 9 bases. Germline lookup yields CDR1 LNHNV and CDR2 YYDKDF (reference sequence). V shed 8 bases, J shed 4 bases, and the junction held 8 bases outside the gene matches. CDR3 length equals 14 residues.